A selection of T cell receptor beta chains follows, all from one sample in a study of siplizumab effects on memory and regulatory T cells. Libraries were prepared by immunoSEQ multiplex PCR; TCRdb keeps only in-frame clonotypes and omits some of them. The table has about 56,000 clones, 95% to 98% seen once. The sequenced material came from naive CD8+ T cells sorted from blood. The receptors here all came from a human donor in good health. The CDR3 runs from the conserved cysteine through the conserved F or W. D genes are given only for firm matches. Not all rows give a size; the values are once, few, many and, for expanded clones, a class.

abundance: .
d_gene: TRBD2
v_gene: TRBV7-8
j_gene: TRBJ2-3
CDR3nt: TGTGCCAGCAGCCCACGTAGCGGGAGGGGCACAGATACGCAGTATTTT
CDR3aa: CASSPRSGRGTDTQYF

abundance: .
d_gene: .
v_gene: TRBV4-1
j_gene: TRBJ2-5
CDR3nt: TGCGCCAGCAGCCAAGAGTTCAGAGAGGAGACCCAGTACTTC
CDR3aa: CASSQEFREETQYF

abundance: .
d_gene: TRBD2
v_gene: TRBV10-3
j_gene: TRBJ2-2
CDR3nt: TGTGCCGCCCTAGCGGAGGGGCCCGGGGAGCTGTTTTTT
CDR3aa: CAALAEGPGELFF

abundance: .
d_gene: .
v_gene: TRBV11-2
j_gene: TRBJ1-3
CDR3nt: TGTGCCAGCAGCTTAGGCCCGCCTCCGGGAAACACCATATATTTT
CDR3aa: CASSLGPPPGNTIYF

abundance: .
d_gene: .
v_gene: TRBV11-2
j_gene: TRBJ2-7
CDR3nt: TGTGCCAGCAGCTTTTTGGAAGGTATCAACGAGCAGTACTTC
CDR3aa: CASSFLEGINEQYF

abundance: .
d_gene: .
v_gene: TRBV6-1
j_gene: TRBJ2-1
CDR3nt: TGTGCCAGCAGTGAACCCCTTCGGATGGGTGTTGAAAATGAGCAGTTCTTC
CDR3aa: CASSEPLRMGVENEQFF

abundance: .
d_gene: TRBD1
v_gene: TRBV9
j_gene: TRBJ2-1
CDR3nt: TGTGCCAGCAGCGTATGGGACAGGGTCGATGAGCAGTTCTTC
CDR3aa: CASSVWDRVDEQFF

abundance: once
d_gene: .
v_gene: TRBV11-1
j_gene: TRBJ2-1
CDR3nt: TGTGCCAGCAGCTTAGATGGGGAAAGCTCCTACAATGAGCAGTTCTTC
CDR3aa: CASSLDGESSYNEQFF

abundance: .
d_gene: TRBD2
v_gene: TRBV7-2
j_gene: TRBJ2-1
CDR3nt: TGTGCCAGCAGCCTAATAGCGGGAGTCGGGTGGAATGAGCAGTTCTTC
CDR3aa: CASSLIAGVGWNEQFF

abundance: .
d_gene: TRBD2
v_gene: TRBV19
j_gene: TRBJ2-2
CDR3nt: TGTGCCAGTAAAGTTGGACTAGCGGGAGCCGGGGAGCTGTTTTTT
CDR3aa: CASKVGLAGAGELFF

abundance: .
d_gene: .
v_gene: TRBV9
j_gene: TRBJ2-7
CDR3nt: TGTGCCAGCAGCGCAGGGGCAGGGACGACCTACGAGCAGTACTTC
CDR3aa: CASSAGAGTTYEQYF

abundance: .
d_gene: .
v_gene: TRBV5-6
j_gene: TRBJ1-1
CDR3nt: TGTGCCAGCAGCTGTCCCTCCTCGGGAATCCCTGAAGCTTTCTTT
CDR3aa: CASSCPSSGIPEAFF

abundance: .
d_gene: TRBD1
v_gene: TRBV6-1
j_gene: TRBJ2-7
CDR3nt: TGTGCCAGCAGTGAAACAGGGGTTTTGGACGAGCAGTACTTC
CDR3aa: CASSETGVLDEQYF

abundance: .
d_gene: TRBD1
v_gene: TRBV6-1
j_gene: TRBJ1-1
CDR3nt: TGTGCCAGCAGCCAAATGGGGGGACAGTACACTGAAGCTTTCTTT
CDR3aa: CASSQMGGQYTEAFF

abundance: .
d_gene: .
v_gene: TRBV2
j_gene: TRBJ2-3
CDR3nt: TGTGCCAGCAGTGAAGCGGTAGCGGTCACAGATACGCAGTATTTT
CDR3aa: CASSEAVAVTDTQYF

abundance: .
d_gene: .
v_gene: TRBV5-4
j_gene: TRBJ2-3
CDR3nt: TGTGCCAGCAGCCCCCCGGATACGCAGTATTTT
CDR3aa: CASSPPDTQYF

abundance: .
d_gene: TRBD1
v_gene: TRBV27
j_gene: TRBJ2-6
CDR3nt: TGTGCCAGCAGTTTCACAGGGGTTTCTGGGGCCAACGTCCTGACTTTC
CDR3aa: CASSFTGVSGANVLTF

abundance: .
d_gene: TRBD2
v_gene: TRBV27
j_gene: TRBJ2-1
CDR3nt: TGTGCCAGCAGCCTAAGCAGCGGGATCGGGGGTCGCGAGCAGTTCTTC
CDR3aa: CASSLSSGIGGREQFF

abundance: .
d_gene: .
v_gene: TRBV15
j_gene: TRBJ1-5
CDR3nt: TGTGCCACCAGCAGAGATGGGGGGGCCTGGGATCAGCCCCAGCATTTT
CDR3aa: CATSRDGGAWDQPQHF

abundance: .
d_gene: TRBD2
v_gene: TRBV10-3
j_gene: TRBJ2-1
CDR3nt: TGTGCCGGGGGGGAACGGTCGAGCTCCTACAATGAGCAGTTCTTC
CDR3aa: CAGGERSSSYNEQFF

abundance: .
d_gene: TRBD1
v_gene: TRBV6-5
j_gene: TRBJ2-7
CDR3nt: TGTGCCAGCAGTTACGGGTCGGACAGGGACGAGCAGTACTTC
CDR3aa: CASSYGSDRDEQYF

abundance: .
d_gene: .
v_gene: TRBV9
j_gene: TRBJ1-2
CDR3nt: TGTGCCAGCAGCGTCGGGCATGGCTACACCTTC
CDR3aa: CASSVGHGYTF

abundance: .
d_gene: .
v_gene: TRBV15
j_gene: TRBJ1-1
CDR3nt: TGTGCCACCAGCAGAGATAGGGGTTCCACTGAAGCTTTCTTT
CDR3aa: CATSRDRGSTEAFF

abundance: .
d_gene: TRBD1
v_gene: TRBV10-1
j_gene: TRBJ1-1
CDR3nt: TGCGCCAGCAGATCGGGACAGCACACTGAAGCTTTCTTT
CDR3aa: CASRSGQHTEAFF

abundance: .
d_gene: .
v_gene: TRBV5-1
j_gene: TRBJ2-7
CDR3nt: TGCGCCAGCAGCATGACAAGTCCCAGCTACGAGCAGTACTTC
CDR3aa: CASSMTSPSYEQYF

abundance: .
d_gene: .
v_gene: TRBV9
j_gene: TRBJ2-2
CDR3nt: TGTGCCAGCAGCGACTCCAGAGAAGCGAACACCGGGGAGCTGTTTTTT
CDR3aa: CASSDSREANTGELFF

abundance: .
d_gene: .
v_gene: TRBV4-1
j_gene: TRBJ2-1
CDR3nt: TGCGCCAGCAGCCTGGACTCGGGGCGGAGCTCCTACAATGAGCAGTTCTTC
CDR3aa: CASSLDSGRSSYNEQFF

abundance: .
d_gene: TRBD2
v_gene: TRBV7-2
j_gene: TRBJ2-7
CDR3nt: TGTGCCAGCAGCTTGCTAGCGGGAGACTACGAGCAGTACTTC
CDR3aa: CASSLLAGDYEQYF

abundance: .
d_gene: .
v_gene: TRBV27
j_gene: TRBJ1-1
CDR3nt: TGTGCCAGCAGCCCAGCGACAGCCACTGAAGCTTTCTTT
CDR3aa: CASSPATATEAFF

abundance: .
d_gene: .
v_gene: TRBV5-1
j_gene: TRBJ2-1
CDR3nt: TGCGCCAGCAGCACCGACTTCACCTCCTACAATGAGCAGTTCTTC
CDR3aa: CASSTDFTSYNEQFF

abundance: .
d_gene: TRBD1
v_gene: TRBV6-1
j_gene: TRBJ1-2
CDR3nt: TGTGCCAGCAGTGAAGCGCCAGGGGGCTATGGCTACACCTTC
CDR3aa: CASSEAPGGYGYTF